This T cell receptor beta chain derives from a study of cytomegalovirus exposure and HLA in healthy donors (TCRdb year 2017). For context, the study as a whole: In an earlier analysis of several hundred of the donors, around 290 Gb of sequence data and 90 million to 130 million unique TCR beta sequences from 180 million or so T cells were reported. Around 330 gigabases of sequencing data and about 92 million unique TCR sequences made up an early release that covered approximately 620 HLA-typed donors. The genetic ancestry cluster associated with self-reported Caucasian donors included 65% to 90% of the roughly 400 genotyped donors. The study aimed to test whether cataloging public T cell receptors could reveal signatures of past pathogen exposure. The study used immunosequencing to profile the T cell repertoires of 666 subjects and linked those repertoires to cytomegalovirus serostatus. Along with the approximately 670-subject first cohort, a separate validation cohort of 120 different subjects was used. High-throughput TCR immunosequencing, statistical association of individual TCRs with disease status, and machine learning were combined to predict cytomegalovirus infection status. A later analysis re-analyzed previously published TCR beta repertoires from approximately 670 donors and added high-resolution HLA genotyping to study TCR occurrence patterns. The later analysis used no new phenotypic data to find candidate immune exposures, relying instead on TCR beta sequences and their occurrence across donors. To decide whether each TCR beta V gene segment behaved as functional or pseudogenic, an earlier analysis of some 600 of the donors relied on high-throughput TCR beta sequencing. Donor age, sex, ethnicity and CMV serostatus were collected together with the repertoire data. Genome-wide SNP genotypes for about 65% of the roughly 670 donors were used in a later genetic analysis, which treated that subset as a discovery cohort. Every repertoire in the discovery cohort had been generated on one and the same sequencing platform. Class I and class II HLA loci were covered by the typing at four-digit resolution. The number of typed donors differed by locus: 629-630 for A, B, C, DRB1 and DQB1; approximately 520 for DQA1; approximately 600 for DPA1; and around 450 for DPB1. Five DR-DQ haplotypes were handled as single units for association and clustering because linkage in the cohort was strong. On average, about 200,000 unique TCR beta nucleotide sequences were sequenced per donor among 398 genotyped donors of the cohort, with 15% to 20% of those sequences being non-productive.

Receptors were amplified or captured by the immunoSEQ multiplex PCR assay. For the multiplex PCR, a mixture combining 60 forward primers for TCR Vbeta segments and 13 reverse primers for TCR Jbeta segments was used. Amplification of the CDR3 region of rearranged TCR beta genes was performed with a multiplex PCR assay on genomic DNA. The amplified TCR beta libraries were sequenced on the Illumina HiSeq System as 87-base-pair reads. In the paper's pipeline: In a later analysis, 77 million or so unique TCR beta chains were counted across the approximately 640 repertoires, and roughly 11 million of these chains were shared by at least two donors. Raw reads were error-corrected and collapsed into unique sequences by a nearest-neighbor algorithm in which closely related sequences were merged to remove PCR and sequencing errors. To assign V, D and J gene segments, CDR3 sequences were aligned to IMGT reference sequences. For a sequence to be retained, a match of at least six nucleotides was required to both a V gene segment and a J gene segment. Rearrangements were called productive when the CDR3 lacked stop codons and stayed in frame with V and J; all others were non-productive. CDR3 was defined according to IMGT convention as the region running from the second conserved V-encoded cysteine to the conserved J-encoded phenylalanine. The earlier analysis of 500 to 650 of the donors excluded any sequence lacking an unambiguous match to a single V gene segment. In an earlier analysis of a few hundred of the donors, V segments were called functional above 56.7% productive rearrangements and were called segregating when the between-donor standard deviation exceeded 5%. A statistical classification framework was developed to diagnose cytomegalovirus status using the catalog of TCR beta chain sequences. A later analysis assigned V and J genes by comparing TCR nucleotide sequences with IMGT/GENE-DB human TR gene sequences. The TCRdist pipeline was used in a later analysis to assign CDR3 sequences and most-parsimonious VDJ recombination scenarios. In a later analysis, each TCR beta chain was defined by its CDR3 amino acid sequence together with its V-gene family, and reads lacking a unique V-gene family were excluded. To address suspected cross-contamination and a sequencing artifact, a later analysis removed roughly 580 highly shared, low-generation-probability nucleotide sequences. A later analysis calculated a clonal expansion index for each public chain from normalized within-repertoire ranks of inferred template counts. A later analysis computed generation probabilities with a VDJ recombination model fitted to out-of-frame rearrangements, and checked the results against IGoR. Hypergeometric tests were used in a later analysis to score TCR-TCR, TCR-HLA and TCR-CMV co-occurrence, with a repertoire-size bias correction applied to the TCR pairs. To estimate false discovery rates, a later analysis permuted the HLA or CMV assignments 20 times. In a later analysis, co-occurring TCRs were grouped with DBSCAN, and TCRdist sequence similarity was added when clustering was performed within HLA-allele-positive subsets. For co-occurrence clustering, repertoires with fewer than 30,000 or more than 120,000 public chains were excluded, along with 5 or 6 repertoires with anomalous nucleotide sharing. As stored in TCRdb, this immuneACCESS dataset retains in-frame rearrangements with V and J assigned. A fraction of the clones does not appear; measured against another copy, unresolved V genes explain less than half of the discrepancy, and the remainder lacks a known reason. That table supplies the V and J calls and clone size; D and trimming were determined from the DNA. The sample has about 230,000 clones on record, about 85% of them singletons. The biggest ten clones account for 1% to 1.5% of the sample.

In total, around 600 healthy bone marrow donors made up the cohort. At the time of sampling, all cohort members were nominally healthy, though unrecorded immune exposures were likely present. Of the approximately 700 cohort members, around 280 had positive CMV serostatus and roughly 350 had negative CMV serostatus, and CMV serostatus was not recorded for the donor. A peripheral blood sample was collected from each donor, and TCR beta sequencing was performed on peripheral blood mononuclear cells. The Qiagen DNeasy Blood Extraction Kit was used to extract genomic DNA from the blood cell samples. For this clone: Its antigen specificity is not known. Base quality data are lacking; no much larger clone is found one base away.

Trimming removed 3 bases from V and 3 bases from J; the gene matches leave 12 bases unexplained. Looking up the germline V gene yields CDR1 SGHDT and CDR2 YYEEEE. The CDR3 numbers 16 residues from cysteine through phenylalanine. Only the CDR3 DNA stays, 48 bases, in frame from base 1. Paper-wide results and their limitations: When HLA alleles, especially DR and DQ, strongly co-occurred, attributing TCR associations to individual alleles was difficult. An earlier analysis of around 500 of the donors showed that most TCR beta V segments appeared in productive rearrangements either about 90% or about 30% of the time, which broadly matched IMGT annotations. Sequencing depth was assumed to be roughly uniform across donors in the presence/absence analyses, though that assumption may not hold. According to a later analysis, most CMV-associated TCR beta chains appeared to be HLA-restricted, and the HLA associations seemed to be driven largely by CMV exposure. Specific HLA alleles were associated with about 17,000 TCR beta sequences at a false discovery rate of 0.05 in a later analysis. Compared with the roughly 720-donor mean, donors in an Asian-associated ancestry cluster had fewer N-insertions in productive TCRs, according to a later genetic analysis. The study gave a list of more than 150 TCR beta chains associated with cytomegalovirus. In vitro tests confirmed that a few of the cytomegalovirus-associated TCR beta chains recognize cytomegalovirus antigens. Several of the top co-occurrence clusters appeared to be linked to parvovirus B19, influenza, CMV and Epstein-Barr virus, according to a later analysis. Across donors, most TCR sequences were observed very rarely, whereas some public TCRs were present in many individuals. Compared with equally common non-associated chains, HLA-associated TCR beta chains in a later analysis were more clonally expanded and had lower generation probabilities. Linkage disequilibrium might explain the correlated functional status among segregating V segments, but an unknown experimental factor could not be excluded. The sequencing pipeline was judged likely to have produced a cluster of highly shared sequence variants as a technical artifact. Because counts were too low, roughly 16 rarely observed V segments, including chromosome 9 orphons, were excluded from the earlier analysis of 587 of the donors. This cohort had only TCR beta chains sequenced, and the lack of alpha or paired-chain data limited which features could be detected. A further reported finding was that TCR beta sequences accurately predicted the HLA-A and HLA-B alleles for most subjects in the first cohort. It was suggested by the authors that the approach could potentially be generalized to other disease states and immunological phenotypes. Because HLA typing was missing for some donors at each locus, association tests included only the typed subset. The 87-base-pair reads could not distinguish some IMGT-functional V segments, including TRBV6-2 and TRBV6-3, so those segments were excluded. In a later analysis, TCR association rates were found to vary across HLA loci, with the most associated TCRs seen for DRB1 alleles and the fewest for HLA-C alleles. CMV serostatus was the only immune exposure information available for the cohort. V-gene and J-gene trimming of TCR beta chains was associated with a missense DCLRE1C variant in a later genetic analysis, and the association was replicated in an independent cohort. The classifier was reported to diagnose cytomegalovirus status with high specificity and sensitivity in both the original cohort and the validation cohort.

This receptor was identified in a human donor in good health. The chain uses TRBV5-6 and TRBJ2-7; 7 bases in the middle match TRBD1. Sequencing was performed on PBMCs. The nucleotide sequence is TGTGCCAGCAGCTCCTGGAAGGGGGCGGTTGTCTACGAGCAGTACTTC. Its protein reads: CASSSWKGAVVYEQYF.